The T cell receptor beta chain under discussion was sequenced for a study of T-cell reconstitution after alpha-beta-depleted transplantation in children. Unique molecular identifiers were built into the TCRbeta library. Using its own MiXCR run on the PCR reads, TCRdb lists one record per CDR3 protein. The sample consists of approximately 16,000 distinct CDR3 sequences, 4.5% to 6.5% of them appearing once. Overall study results and limits: It was newly produced T cells that mostly accounted for T-cell counts and diversity one year after transplant.

This clonotype was found many times. Its target is not known. Trimming took 0 bases from V and 6 from J, leaving 15 bases between them. CDR3 size: 16 residues. Germline values: CDR1 LGHNA, CDR2 YNFKEQ. This chain links TRBV4-2 with TRBJ2-1; D gene unclear. Sequencing was performed on PBMCs, taken before TCRalphabeta/CD19-depleted stem cell transplant. The receptor was isolated from a boy between 10 and 17 years old with acute lymphoblastic leukemia, due to receive a stem cell transplant. Here the CDR3 reads CASSQEKYGPRNEQFF. The CDR3 nucleotides read TGTGCCAGCAGCCAAGAGAAGTATGGGCCACGCAATGAGCAGTTCTTC.